This TCR beta chain derives from a study of identical twins. A universal primer site was incorporated via template switching, and the cDNA contained unique molecular identifiers. TCRdb reprocessed the 5' RACE reads via MiXCR and lists one record per CDR3 protein. The table records hundreds of thousands of distinct CDR3 sequences, about 7% of them present only once. Regarding this clonotype: Its specificity is not known.

Study-wide points: Memory repertoires lacked the insertion deficit that abundant cord blood beta clonotypes showed. Conclusions were drawn cross-sectionally by statistical analysis, without following the same donors.

This same sample was also part of a study on yellow fever vaccine responses in identical twins. That publication notes: Twins reportedly appeared to share part of their vaccine T cell response while keeping part individual.

The receptor was derived from a woman under 30 in good health. The sample comprised memory (CD45RO+) T cells sorted from blood.

In DNA form, the CDR3 reads TGTGCCAGCAGTGACCAGGGGACCAATGAGCAGTTCTTC. This gives the protein CASSDQGTNEQFF. The chain recombines TRBV6-4 with TRBJ2-1; D is perhaps TRBD1 (6 bases). CDR3 length equals 13 residues. Trimming stripped 2 bases from V and 6 bases from J, with 8 bases between. Germline V CDR1 and CDR2: MRHNA, SNTAGT.